The 11 T cell receptor beta chains in this list originate from one sample, sequenced in a study of molecular identifiers for immune sequencing clone quantification. TCRdb reprocessed the PCR reads via MiXCR and lists one record per CDR3 protein. The table shows just under 650,000 distinct CDR3 sequences, with about 20% occurring only once. Input material: naive CD8+ T cells from blood, with Jurkat cell RNA spiked in. The subset here: FACS-sorted CD8+CD4-CCR7+CD45RA+ naive T cells. These receptors were collected from a human donor in good health. Some libraries in this study had Jurkat cell RNA spiked in.

This clonotype was observed a few times. This sequence joins TRBV19 and TRBJ2-1, with D maybe TRBD2 (7 bases). The V gene lost 2 bases and the J gene lost 7 bases, with 18 bases spanning the gap. This CDR3 region has 16 residues. Germline-derived CDR1 and CDR2 are LNHDA and SQIVND (reference sequence). The CDR3 loop is CASSIPTSAGANEQFF. CDR3 sequence (DNA): TGTGCCAGTAGTATACCCACTAGCGCGGGGGCAAATGAGCAGTTCTTC.

This clonotype was observed at least ten times. The V call is TRBV11-2, the J call TRBJ2-5; D tentatively fits TRBD1 or TRBD2 (5 bases each). Germline V lookup: CDR1 SGHAT, CDR2 FQNNGV. Trimming took 2 bases from V and 5 from J, leaving 15 bases between them. The CDR3 is 15 amino acids. The CDR3 spells CASSLYTGPGETQYF. In DNA form, the CDR3 reads TGTGCCAGCAGCTTATACACGGGGCCTGGGGAGACCCAGTACTTC.

This clonotype was counted a few times. The chain uses TRBV9 and TRBJ2-7, with 12 bases identical to TRBD2. V dropped 0 bases and J dropped 3; count of bases not matched to a gene: 10. The germline V gene encodes CDR1 SGDLS and CDR2 YYNGEE. This CDR3 has 18 residues. Here the CDR3 DNA reads TGTGCCAGCAGCGTAGATAAGCTAGCGGGAGGGCCGGGCTACGAGCAGTACTTC. Translating it yields CASSVDKLAGGPGYEQYF.

This clonotype showed up many times. The CDR3: CASKLWVSYNSPLHF. CDR3 DNA sequence: TGTGCCAGCAAGCTCTGGGTCTCCTATAATTCACCCCTCCACTTT. This chain joins TRBV27 and TRBJ1-6, with unresolved D. Germline V lookup: CDR1 MNHEY, CDR2 SMNVEV (reference sequence). This CDR3 contains 15 residues. V lost 7 bases, J lost 0 bases, and 10 bases lay in between.

A few counts support this clonotype. The chain joins TRBV20-1 to TRBJ1-6; TRBD1 agrees at 9 bases. The CDR3 has 17 residues. The V segment lost 6 bases and the J segment 2 bases; nucleotides outside the gene matches: 11. Germline CDR1 reads DFQATT; CDR2 reads SNEGSKA (reference sequence). DNA of the CDR3: TGCAGTGCGGGGACAGGGCTTTTGGGTGCCTATAATTCACCCCTCCACTTT. Translated: CSAGTGLLGAYNSPLHF.

Concerning this clonotype itself: This could be a read error, since a much larger clone is one nucleotide away. The rearrangement uses TRBV6-2 or TRBV6-3 and TRBJ2-7, with D possibly being TRBD1 or TRBD2 (5 bases each). CDR3 length: 13 amino acids. V lost 6 bases, J lost 6 bases, and 15 bases lay in between. The germline V gene encodes CDR1 MNHEY and CDR2 SVGEGT. As DNA, the CDR3 is TGTGCCAGCAGGCCCGTCTGGGACGGCGAGCAGTACTTC. Its translation is CASRPVWDGEQYF.

This clonotype has ten or more counts. V and J are TRBV7-6 and TRBJ2-7; weak D call: TRBD1 (5 bases). V was trimmed by 5 bases and J by 2 bases, leaving 13 bases between them. The CDR3 extends over 14 amino acids. Germline V gene sequence: CDR1 SGHVS, CDR2 FNYEAQ. CDR3 nucleotide sequence: TGTGCCAGCAGCCAGCTAGACAGAGCCTACGAGCAGTACTTC. Protein sequence: CASSQLDRAYEQYF.

On this clonotype itself: A much larger clone differs from this one at a single base, so this may be a read error. This chain joins TRBV7-9 and TRBJ1-1, with no clear D. Per the germline V gene, CDR1 is SEHNR and CDR2 is FQNEAQ (reference sequence). V was clipped by 5 bases and J by 5 bases, with 12 bases between them. The CDR3 covers 13 residues. CDR3 bases: TGTGCCAGCAGCCGACGGGGATTAACTGAAGCTTTCTTT. Translation: CASSRRGLTEAFF. The whole variable domain, filled in from reference TRBV7-9 and TRBJ1-1, reads DTGVSQNPRHKITKRGQNVTFRCDPISEHNRLYWYRQTLGQGPEFLTYFQNEAQLEKSRLLSDRFSAERPKGSFSTLEIQRTEQGDSAMYLCASSRRGLTEAFFGQGTRLTVV.

This clonotype was counted at least ten times. The chain is built from TRBV6-2 or TRBV6-3 and TRBJ2-3, with D possibly TRBD1 on 5 matching bases. Germline values: CDR1 MNHEY, CDR2 SVGEGT. Trimming stripped 6 bases from V and 2 bases from J, with 15 bases between. There are 15 residues in the CDR3. Here the CDR3 DNA reads TGTGCCAGCAGCCTGACAGTGACAGTCACAGATACGCAGTATTTT. This gives the protein CASSLTVTVTDTQYF.

This clonotype occurred many times. The chain is built from TRBV13 and TRBJ1-1, with D possibly matching TRBD1 (6 bases). Looked up from germline, CDR1 is PRHDT and CDR2 is FYEKMQ (reference sequence). The CDR3 covers 14 residues. Trimming removed 8 bases at V and 4 bases at J, with 17 bases between. Written as DNA, the CDR3 is TGTGCCAGCCTAAGGGGGGGCGGTGGCACTGAAGCTTTCTTT. Protein: CASLRGGGGTEAFF. Together with reference TRBV13 and TRBJ1-1, the CDR3 gives the full variable domain: AAGVIQSPRHLIKEKRETATLKCYPIPRHDTVYWYQQGPGQDPQFLISFYEKMQSDKGSIPDRFSAQQFSDYHSELNMSSLELGDSALYFCASLRGGGGTEAFFGQGTRLTVV.

This clonotype was recorded at least ten times. V usage is TRBV27 and J usage is TRBJ1-1; a weak D match, TRBD1 (6 bases). The CDR3 sequence is 15 residues long. V was cut by 3 bases and J by 5 bases, with 16 bases left in between. Germline CDR1 MNHEY, CDR2 SMNVEV (reference sequence). CDR3 nucleotide sequence: TGTGCCAGCAGTTTTGGTCAGGGGAGTAAAACTGAAGCTTTCTTT. As protein: CASSFGQGSKTEAFF.